A single sample is the source of the 29 T cell receptor beta chains below, sequenced in a study of blood T cell repertoires in COVID-19. Data came from immunoSEQ multiplex PCR; TCRdb stores just in-frame clones and leaves some out. The sample lists some 290,000 clones, 89% seen once, with over 8.5% in the top ten. The sample comprised PBMCs or T cells enriched from blood (not recorded which). The source of these receptors is a woman in her thirties who had recovered from COVID-19.

The genes are TRBV5-8 and TRBJ1-2, with D possibly matching TRBD1 (6 bases). Germline CDR1 reads SGHTS; CDR2 reads YDEGEE. With 6 bases removed from V and 4 bases from J, the gap between germline ends came to 19 bases. The CDR3 length is 15 residues. The chain's CDR3 is CASTLSFTGTYGYTF. The CDR3, as DNA: TGTGCCAGCACCCTAAGCTTTACAGGGACCTATGGCTACACCTTC.

The chain uses TRBV6-5 and TRBJ2-7; weak D call: TRBD2 (6 bases). Trimming stripped 6 bases from V and 0 bases from J, with 6 bases between. The CDR3 extends over 12 amino acids. The germline CDR1 and CDR2 sequences are MNHEY and SVGAGI. CDR3 DNA: TGTGCCAGCAGGCGGGGCTCCTACGAGCAGTACTTC. This codes for CASRRGSYEQYF.

The sample holds one count of this clone. V and J are TRBV7-2 and TRBJ2-7; perhaps TRBD1 as D (5 bases). The length of the CDR3 is 11 residues. Per germline, CDR1 SGHTA and CDR2 FQGNSA. V dropped 4 bases and J dropped 9 bases, with 10 bases sitting between them. The CDR3 region has the DNA TGTGCCAGCAGCTCACAGGCTTTGCAGTACTTC. This encodes CASSSQALQYF. The entire variable domain, with the rest obtained from reference TRBV7-2 and TRBJ2-7, is as follows: GAGVSQSPSNKVTEKGKDVELRCDPISGHTALYWYRQSLGQGLEFLIYFQGNSAPDKSGLPSDRFSAERTGGSVSTLTIQRTQQEDSAVYLCASSSQALQYFGPGTRLTVT.

This chain connects TRBV27 to TRBJ2-5; 11 bases match TRBD2. V lost 5 bases and J lost 4; bases outside the gene matches: 6. The germline V gene encodes CDR1 MNHEY and CDR2 SMNVEV (reference sequence). The CDR3 is 15 residues long. Written as DNA, the CDR3 is TGTGCCAGCAGTGCATCCGGGACTAGCGGAGAGACCCAGTACTTC. Its translation: CASSASGTSGETQYF.

This chain connects TRBV18 to TRBJ1-5; D possibly corresponds to TRBD1 (6 bases). V dropped 6 bases and J dropped 4 bases, with 16 bases sitting between them. The V gene's germline CDR1 is KGHSH and CDR2 LQKENI. The CDR3 length is 15 residues. The CDR3 sequence is CASSNLGQTNQPQHF. CDR3 nucleotides: TGTGCCAGCTCGAATCTTGGACAGACTAATCAGCCCCAGCATTTT.

CDR3 sequence reads: CASTTWAQETQYF. CDR3 nucleotides: TGTGCCAGCACCACATGGGCGCAAGAGACCCAGTACTTC. V is TRBV7-2 and J is TRBJ2-5, with unresolved D. V lost 7 bases to trimming and J lost 2 bases, with 11 bases between them. Germline V gene sequence: CDR1 SGHTA, CDR2 FQGNSA. CDR3 length equals 13 residues.

V usage is TRBV5-4 and J usage is TRBJ2-5; weak D call: TRBD2 (6 bases). Germline V gene lookup returns CDR1 SGHNT and CDR2 YYREEE (reference sequence). This CDR3 contains 16 residues. The germline V and J ends were trimmed by 0 bases and 5 bases, with 17 bases remaining between them. CDR3 sequence reads: CASSLAEGSTGETQYF. The DNA for the CDR3 is TGTGCCAGCAGCTTGGCGGAGGGCAGCACCGGGGAGACCCAGTACTTC.

This clone was counted a few times. The genes are TRBV19 and TRBJ2-2, with 7 bases that match TRBD1. The CDR3 runs to 15 residues. The ends lost 6 bases at V and 3 bases at J; junction bases unmatched: 7. Looked up from germline, CDR1 is LNHDA and CDR2 is SQIVND (reference sequence). CDR3 sequence reads: CASSIQGVDTGELFF. CDR3 DNA: TGTGCCAGTAGCATCCAGGGGGTAGACACCGGGGAGCTGTTTTTT.

This rearrangement joins TRBV9 to TRBJ2-7; D is possibly TRBD1 (5 bases). Germline CDR1 SGDLS, CDR2 YYNGEE. The CDR3 is 13 residues long. Trimming took 2 bases from V and 5 from J, leaving 11 bases between them. CDR3 sequence: CASSVGGAHEQYF. CDR3 DNA: TGTGCCAGCAGCGTCGGTGGGGCTCACGAGCAGTACTTC. Using reference TRBV9 and TRBJ2-7 for the parts outside the CDR3, the full variable domain is DSGVTQTPKHLITATGQRVTLRCSPRSGDLSVYWYQQSLDQGLQFLIQYYNGEERAKGNILERFSAQQFPDLHSELNLSSLELGDSALYFCASSVGGAHEQYFGPGTRLTVT.

CDR3 loop: CSARVHGEAFF. The CDR3, as DNA: TGCAGTGCTAGGGTACATGGTGAAGCTTTCTTT. The chain is built from TRBV20-1 and TRBJ1-1; D gene ambiguous. The germline gives CDR1 DFQATT, CDR2 SNEGSKA (reference sequence). The germline V and J ends were trimmed by 3 bases and 7 bases, with 9 bases remaining between them. CDR3 length equals 11 residues.

This clone was observed a single time. The chain couples TRBV11-2 to TRBJ2-7, with D perhaps matching TRBD1 (6 bases). Deletions cut 7 bases from V and 0 bases from J, with 10 bases between. From germline, CDR1 is SGHAT and CDR2 FQNNGV. The CDR3 totals 13 residues. CDR3 coding DNA: TGTGCCAGCATCAGGGGACCCTCCTACGAGCAGTACTTC. This codes for CASIRGPSYEQYF.

The chain combines TRBV7-2 with TRBJ2-1; D may be TRBD1 (5 bases). Deletions cut 2 bases from V and 2 bases from J, with 13 bases between. This CDR3 comprises 16 residues. Germline-derived CDR1 and CDR2 are SGHTA and FQGNSA. This CDR3 is CASSLSVGAPYNEQFF. CDR3 nucleotides: TGTGCCAGCAGCTTATCCGTAGGGGCCCCCTACAATGAGCAGTTCTTC.

The chain recombines TRBV5-1 with TRBJ1-1, with a tentative D call TRBD1 (6 bases). Germline CDR1 is SGHRS and CDR2 is YFSETQ. The CDR3 runs 18 residues. V lost 4 bases and J 2 bases, leaving 24 bases between the germline ends. CDR3 nucleotide sequence: TGCGCCAGCAGCCCTGGGGGCGGATACGGGGATATCAACACTGAAGCTTTCTTT. This encodes CASSPGGGYGDINTEAFF.

The rearrangement uses TRBV18 and TRBJ1-2; 9 positions agree with TRBD1. CDR1 is KGHSH and CDR2 is LQKENI in the germline V gene. The trim removed 0 bases at V and 0 bases at J, leaving 5 bases unmatched. The CDR3 is 17 residues long. The CDR3 protein is CASSPPGQGIANYGYTF. The CDR3 DNA is TGTGCCAGCTCACCACCGGGACAGGGTATAGCTAACTATGGCTACACCTTC. Full variable domain (missing parts from reference TRBV18 and TRBJ1-2): NAGVMQNPRHLVRRRGQEARLRCSPMKGHSHVYWYRQLPEEGLKFMVYLQKENIIDESGMPKERFSAEFPKEGPSILRIQQVVRGDSAAYFCASSPPGQGIANYGYTFGSGTRLTVV.

Remarks on this clone: At the DNA level, this CDR3 is encoded by other sequences in the same sample as well. The V and J genes are TRBV28 and TRBJ1-2; TRBD1 is a possible D gene (5 bases). Trimming removed 1 base from V and 8 bases from J, with 8 bases in between. The CDR3 has 12 amino acids. In germline, CDR1 is MDHEN, CDR2 SYDVKM. Here the CDR3 DNA reads TGTGCCAGCAGTTTATCAGGGTACGGCTACACCTTC. Translation gives CASSLSGYGYTF.

The chain is built from TRBV28 and TRBJ1-5, with a tentative D call TRBD1 (5 bases). Germline loops: CDR1 MDHEN, CDR2 SYDVKM. V gave up 4 bases and J gave up 3 bases, with 13 bases separating them. There are 15 residues in the CDR3. DNA of the CDR3: TGTGCCAGCAGTTCGAGTCCAGGGATCAATCAGCCCCAGCATTTT. Residues: CASSSSPGINQPQHF.

The rearrangement uses TRBV6-5 and TRBJ2-7; TRBD1 aligns across 8 bases. This CDR3 region has 14 residues. J lost 5 bases, V lost 2 bases, and 5 bases had no gene match. The V gene's germline CDR1 is MNHEY and CDR2 SVGAGI. DNA of the CDR3: TGTGCCAGCAGTTACCCAGGGGGCGACGACGAGCAGTACTTC. Residues: CASSYPGGDDEQYF.

The gene calls are TRBV15 and TRBJ2-6, with 8 positions matching TRBD1. Trimming took 0 bases from V and 10 from J; bases not matched to a gene: 20. This CDR3 spans 20 amino acids. Germline V gives CDR1 LNHNV, CDR2 YYDKDF (reference sequence). The CDR3 coding sequence is TGTGCCACCAGCAGAGATTGGGGGATCGACAGGGGTTTGATTGGAAACGTCCTGACTTTC. It encodes CATSRDWGIDRGLIGNVLTF.

The V gene is TRBV11-1, the J gene TRBJ2-7, with 10 nucleotides matching TRBD1. The CDR3 runs to 15 residues. Germline CDR1 is SGHAT and CDR2 is FQDESV (reference sequence). The ends lost 5 bases at V and 4 bases at J; junction bases unmatched: 8. Here the CDR3 reads CASSRTGTGVYEQYF. CDR3 nucleotide sequence: TGTGCCAGCAGCCGGACCGGGACAGGGGTATACGAGCAGTACTTC.

The V and J genes are TRBV5-1 and TRBJ1-2, with TRBD1 as a possible D gene (5 bases). CDR1 and CDR2 (germline): SGHRS, YFSETQ. Trimming took off 7 bases at V and 8 bases at J, with 15 bases between the two ends. This CDR3 has 12 residues. CDR3 loop: CASGSGVGGYTF. CDR3 DNA: TGCGCCAGCGGCTCGGGGGTGGGCGGCTACACCTTC.

The rearrangement links TRBV5-1 to TRBJ2-3; possibly TRBD1 for D (6 bases). CDR3 length: 15 residues. Trimming cost V 3 bases and J 4 bases, with 15 bases left between them. Germline V gene data show CDR1 as SGHRS and CDR2 as YFSETQ. The CDR3 sequence is CASSSDRLQADTQYF. The CDR3, as DNA: TGCGCCAGCAGCTCCGACAGGTTGCAAGCAGATACGCAGTATTTT.

V is TRBV5-6 and J is TRBJ1-1, with TRBD1 matching 9 bases. CDR3 length: 14 amino acids. V lost 4 bases, J lost 3 bases, and 4 bases stayed unmatched. The germline gives CDR1 SGHDT, CDR2 YYEEEE. This CDR3 reads CASSTWDRDTEAFF. The CDR3 DNA reads TGTGCCAGCAGCACCTGGGACAGGGACACTGAAGCTTTCTTT.

This chain connects TRBV30 to TRBJ2-7, with 7 bases aligning to TRBD1. Trimming took 1 base from V and 3 from J; bases not matched to a gene: 9. CDR3 size: 15 residues. Germline V gene sequence: CDR1 GTSNPN, CDR2 SVGIG (reference sequence). CDR3 DNA sequence: TGTGCCTGGAGTGCCTCCGACAGGGTGAACTACGAGCAGTACTTC. Its translation is CAWSASDRVNYEQYF.

The genes are TRBV5-4 and TRBJ2-1; tentatively, D is TRBD2 (7 bases). CDR1 is SGHNT, CDR2 YYREEE, per germline (reference sequence). Trimming took 5 bases from V and 6 from J, leaving 18 bases between them. This CDR3 contains 15 residues. This chain's CDR3 is CASSNGGGSFNEQFF. CDR3 DNA sequence: TGTGCCAGCAGTAATGGGGGCGGGAGCTTCAATGAGCAGTTCTTC.

V is TRBV18 and J is TRBJ2-1; 11 bases line up with TRBD2. After removal of 5 bases from V and 5 bases from J, the junction contained 5 bases not matched to a gene. The germline CDR1 and CDR2 sequences are KGHSH and LQKENI. This CDR3 region has 15 residues. CDR3 in amino acids: CASSSLAGVDNEQFF. The CDR3 DNA follows: TGTGCCAGCTCATCACTAGCGGGAGTGGACAATGAGCAGTTCTTC.

The chain employs TRBV15 and TRBJ1-1; no clear D gene. CDR3 length: 12 residues. Trimming took off 3 bases at V and 11 bases at J, with 13 bases between the two ends. Germline V gene lookup returns CDR1 LNHNV and CDR2 YYDKDF (reference sequence). The CDR3 DNA reads as TGTGCCACCAGCAGGGTCGGGTCAGCTGCTTTCTTT. Residues: CATSRVGSAAFF.

This chain joins TRBV7-9 and TRBJ2-3; D is unclear. Trimming left V 3 bases short and J 6 bases short, with 16 bases between. The V gene's germline CDR1 is SEHNR and CDR2 FQNEAQ (reference sequence). This CDR3 spans 15 amino acids. CDR3 sequence: CASSFLAAPSDTQYF. CDR3 nucleotides: TGTGCCAGCAGCTTTCTGGCCGCCCCCTCCGATACGCAGTATTTT.

The chain carries TRBV2 and TRBJ2-7, with 7 bases matching TRBD1. This CDR3 is 12 amino acids long. V lost 10 bases and J lost 4; bases outside the gene matches: 7. Germline CDR1 SNHLY, CDR2 FYNNEI. The CDR3 DNA reads TGTGCCATTTCCGGGACAGAGTACGAGCAGTACTTC. This encodes CAISGTEYEQYF.

The V gene is TRBV10-3, the J gene TRBJ2-7, with TRBD2 matching 8 bases. From germline, CDR1 is ENHRY and CDR2 SYGVKD. The CDR3 loop spans 15 amino acids. J was trimmed by 3 bases and V by 6 bases; bases with no gene match: 10. CDR3 sequence: CAIRRTGTRSYEQYF. The CDR3 nucleotides read TGTGCCATCAGGCGGACCGGGACTAGAAGCTACGAGCAGTACTTC.